The 30 T cell receptor beta chains presented below share a single source sample, sequenced in a study of blood T cells in healthy people across ages. Through a sample-barcoded 5' primer and a J-beta primer mix, a second PCR was run for roughly 6 to 12 cycles. TCRdb redid the calling of the 5' RACE reads with MiXCR, one entry per CDR3 protein. The sample records 800,000 to 1,300,000 distinct CDR3 sequences, about 23% being singletons. The same sample was also used in a study of T cells of mothers and their children.

Sequencing was done on a sample of blood. The receptors were sampled from a girl aged 2 to 9 in good health.

This clonotype occurred a few times. This rearrangement joins TRBV7-3 to TRBJ1-6, with 12 positions matching TRBD1. J was trimmed by 1 base and V by 5 bases; bases with no gene match: 12. This CDR3 region has 20 residues. Germline CDR1 and CDR2: SGHTA and FQGTGA. CDR3 in DNA: TGTGCCAGCAGCGCTTGGGGGGGACAGGGGGCTGGATCCTATAATTCACCCCTCCACTTT. Residues: CASSAWGGQGAGSYNSPLHF.

V usage is TRBV29-1 and J usage is TRBJ2-1, with D possibly TRBD2 on 6 matching bases. The CDR3 length is 14 residues. CDR1 and CDR2 (germline): SQVTM, ANQGSEA. V lost 6 bases to trimming and J lost 8 bases, with 20 bases between them. Here the CDR3 reads CSVKTPGLLYEQFF. The CDR3 region has the DNA TGCAGCGTCAAGACCCCGGGACTCCTATATGAGCAGTTCTTC.

This clonotype was found a few times. At one boundary the junction diverges from the germline segment, which might be a read error. The chain is built from TRBV12-3 or TRBV12-4 and TRBJ2-5, with D hard to call. The J call is doubtful: the DNA matches TRBJ2-1 better. The CDR3 has 14 amino acids. CDR3 DNA: TGTGTCAGCAGTCCAACTGACTGGGGCAATGAGCAGTTCTTC. Its translation: CVSSPTDWGNEQFF.

This clonotype was seen many times. This sequence joins TRBV9 and TRBJ1-2, with TRBD1 matching 7 bases. V was pared by 0 bases and J by 8 bases, with 4 bases of the junction left unmatched. CDR1 is SGDLS and CDR2 is YYNGEE in the germline V gene. The CDR3 extends over 13 amino acids. This chain's CDR3 is CASSVVGGSGYTF. CDR3 bases: TGTGCCAGCAGCGTAGTAGGGGGCAGCGGCTACACCTTC.

The table lists this clonotype with a few counts. The gene calls are TRBV12-3 or TRBV12-4 and TRBJ2-5; D gene ambiguous. Deletions cut 3 bases from V and 0 bases from J, with 23 bases between. CDR3 length equals 19 residues. CDR3 amino acids: CASSFEVRQTAPYQETQYF. The CDR3 nucleotides read TGTGCCAGCAGTTTCGAAGTGAGGCAGACTGCCCCGTACCAAGAGACCCAGTACTTC.

In this sample, this clonotype turned up a few times. The chain combines TRBV29-1 with TRBJ1-1, with 8 bases fitting TRBD1. Losses at the gene ends were 8 bases for V and 7 bases for J; bases not matched to a gene: 9. This CDR3 contains 12 residues. The germline V gene has CDR1 SQVTM and CDR2 ANQGSEA. The CDR3 DNA follows: TGCAGCCCGCAGGGGGCATTTGGTGAAGCTTTCTTT. It encodes CSPQGAFGEAFF.

This chain uses TRBV4-3 with TRBJ1-1; unclear D gene. Trimming stripped 0 bases from V and 4 bases from J, with 18 bases between. The CDR3 runs to 17 residues. CDR1 is LGHNA, CDR2 YSLEER, per germline. DNA of the CDR3: TGCGCCAGCAGCCAAGATTCGGGGTCCGGGGAGGGCACTGAAGCTTTCTTT. It encodes CASSQDSGSGEGTEAFF.

For the CDR3, the DNA is TGTGCCAGCAGTTACTCGACAGGTGGCCATGGCTACACCTTC. Its protein is CASSYSTGGHGYTF. The chain is built from TRBV6-5 and TRBJ1-2, with a tentative D call TRBD1 (6 bases). The V gene's germline CDR1 is MNHEY and CDR2 SVGAGI. The CDR3 runs 14 residues. The V end lost 0 bases, the J end lost 6 bases, and 11 bases lay between the germline ends.

This chain links TRBV29-1 with TRBJ2-7, with D perhaps matching TRBD1 or TRBD2 (5 bases each). V shed 8 bases and J shed 0 bases, with 14 bases lying between them. There are 13 residues in the CDR3. Germline V lookup: CDR1 SQVTM, CDR2 ANQGSEA. CDR3 nucleotide sequence: TGCAGCTGTAGGGGACCGAACTCCTACGAGCAGTACTTC. This codes for CSCRGPNSYEQYF.

The J gene is TRBJ2-4, the V gene TRBV6-1, with D unclear. This CDR3 region has 14 residues. Trimming removed 5 bases at V and 6 bases at J, with 14 bases between. The germline V gene has CDR1 MNHNS and CDR2 SASEGT. CDR3: CASSSISLGNIQYF. CDR3 nucleotides: TGTGCCAGCAGTTCCATCTCCCTAGGAAACATTCAGTACTTC.

V gene TRBV5-1 combines with J gene TRBJ1-2; 8 bases align to TRBD1. CDR1 SGHRS and CDR2 YFSETQ come from the germline V gene. The V and J ends lost 4 bases and 6 bases, in that order; junction bases with no gene match: 8. The CDR3 runs to 14 residues. The CDR3 is CASSDSQGADGYTF. CDR3 DNA: TGCGCCAGCAGCGATTCTCAGGGGGCTGATGGCTACACCTTC.

This clonotype was recorded a few times. The CDR3 reads CASSLFGEDTIYF. The CDR3 bases are TGTGCCAGCAGCTTATTCGGGGAGGACACCATATATTTT. This chain joins TRBV7-9 and TRBJ1-3, with unresolved D. V dropped 2 bases and J dropped 8 bases, with 10 bases sitting between them. Germline lookup yields CDR1 SEHNR and CDR2 FQNEAQ (reference sequence). The CDR3 runs to 13 residues.

The rearrangement uses TRBV7-8 and TRBJ2-1; 8 nucleotides agree with TRBD2. The CDR3 covers 13 residues. Germline V gene data show CDR1 as SGHVS and CDR2 as FQNEAQ. Trimming at V came to 7 bases and at J to 4 bases, leaving 3 bases not matched to a gene. CDR3 sequence: CASKLADYNEQFF. CDR3 DNA: TGTGCCAGCAAACTAGCGGATTACAATGAGCAGTTCTTC.

The table lists this clonotype with many counts. This chain's CDR3 is CATSRGYKGSSGANVLTF. The CDR3 DNA follows: TGTGCCACCAGCAGGGGGTACAAAGGGTCGTCTGGGGCCAACGTCCTGACTTTC. The chain links TRBV15 to TRBJ2-6; D is uncertain. This CDR3 contains 18 residues. Trimming pared 3 bases from V and 1 base from J, leaving 16 bases between. CDR1 is LNHNV, CDR2 YYDKDF, per germline (reference sequence). The full variable domain, with the rest looked up from reference TRBV15 and TRBJ2-6, is DAMVIQNPRYQVTQFGKPVTLSCSQTLNHNVMYWYQQKSSQAPKLLFHYYDKDFNNEADTPDNFQSRRPNTSFCFLDIRSPGLGDTAMYLCATSRGYKGSSGANVLTFGAGSRLTVL.

The chain carries TRBV4-2 and TRBJ1-2, with D possibly being TRBD1 (6 bases). V was cut by 3 bases and J by 6 bases, with 11 bases left in between. CDR1 and CDR2 (germline): LGHNA, YNFKEQ. The CDR3 length is 13 residues. The CDR3, as DNA: TGTGCCAGCAGCCATCCCAGGGGTGATGGCTACACCTTC. This codes for CASSHPRGDGYTF.

A few counts support this clonotype. The genes are TRBV10-3 and TRBJ1-2; possible D gene TRBD1, 5 bases. The germline V gene has CDR1 ENHRY and CDR2 SYGVKD. This CDR3 comprises 13 residues. V was shortened by 2 bases and J by 10 bases, with 14 bases between the two germline ends. The CDR3 sequence is CAISEGTGPSYTF. In nucleotides, the CDR3 is TGTGCCATCAGTGAGGGGACGGGCCCATCCTACACCTTC.

The rearrangement uses TRBV9 and TRBJ2-1, with 11 positions matching TRBD2. Unmatched junction bases numbered 12, after V lost 3 bases and J lost 10 bases. Germline V lookup: CDR1 SGDLS, CDR2 YYNGEE. The CDR3 runs 16 residues. The CDR3 DNA sequence: TGTGCCAGCAGCGCGACCGGGACTAGCGGATGGGAGGAGCAGTTCTTC. Translated, it gives CASSATGTSGWEEQFF.

This clonotype was seen a handful of times. The V and J genes are TRBV3-1 and TRBJ2-7, with TRBD1 matching over 9 bases. The CDR3 totals 15 residues. Trimming removed 4 bases from V and 1 base from J; junction bases left unmatched: 5. CDR1 LGHDT and CDR2 YNNKEL come from the germline V gene (reference sequence). The CDR3 protein is CASSPGTGFSYEQYF. CDR3 in DNA: TGTGCCAGCAGCCCCGGGACAGGGTTTTCCTACGAGCAGTACTTC.

The chain employs TRBV6-5 and TRBJ2-5, with TRBD1 matching over 10 bases. The better agreement between TRBJ2-7 and the DNA end casts doubt on the J call. The length of the CDR3 is 14 residues. Looked up from germline, CDR1 is MNHEY and CDR2 is SVGAGI. CDR3 protein: CASGWGTGENEQYF. In nucleotides, the CDR3 is TGTGCCAGCGGTTGGGGGACAGGGGAAAACGAGCAGTACTTC.

This rearrangement joins TRBV11-2 to TRBJ2-3, with D unclear. This CDR3 is 15 amino acids long. The germline V and J ends were trimmed by 0 bases and 1 base, with 8 bases remaining between them. Germline CDR1 reads SGHAT; CDR2 reads FQNNGV. CDR3 sequence: CASSLDGTRTDTQYF. For the CDR3, the DNA is TGTGCCAGCAGCTTAGACGGTACTCGCACAGATACGCAGTATTTT.

This chain uses TRBV18 with TRBJ2-3, with TRBD2 matching 11 bases. Germline CDR1 KGHSH, CDR2 LQKENI. The CDR3 is 16 residues long. J gave up 2 bases and V 3 bases, and 4 bases lay outside the gene matches. The CDR3 sequence is CASSPGLADVTDTQYF. The CDR3, as DNA: TGTGCCAGCTCACCGGGACTAGCGGATGTCACAGATACGCAGTATTTT.

CDR3 loop: CASRELAGEGYNEQFF. The CDR3 nucleotides are TGCGCCAGCAGGGAATTAGCGGGAGAGGGGTACAATGAGCAGTTCTTC. This rearrangement joins TRBV5-1 to TRBJ2-1, with TRBD2 matching 9 bases. Germline assignment: CDR1 SGHRS and CDR2 YFSETQ. This CDR3 is built from 16 residues. The V and J ends lost 5 bases and 4 bases, in that order; junction bases with no gene match: 10.

J is TRBJ2-3 and V is TRBV12-3 or TRBV12-4; D unresolved. The CDR3 loop spans 17 amino acids. Trimming took off 4 bases at V and 2 bases at J, with 19 bases between the two ends. CDR3 residues: CASSSKIQIRNTDTQYF. CDR3 bases: TGTGCCAGCAGTTCAAAGATCCAGATAAGAAACACAGATACGCAGTATTTT.

This clonotype was observed a handful of times. This chain joins TRBV27 and TRBJ1-6; D call uncertain. The V end lost 0 bases, the J end lost 8 bases, and 14 bases lay between the germline ends. Per the germline V gene, CDR1 is MNHEY and CDR2 is SMNVEV (reference sequence). This CDR3 has 16 residues. The CDR3 sequence: CASSLSRALNYSPLHF. CDR3 nucleotide sequence: TGTGCCAGCAGTTTATCGCGGGCCCTAAACTATTCACCCCTCCACTTT.

The gene calls are TRBV28 and TRBJ2-5; D not certain. The CDR3 loop spans 13 amino acids. V was trimmed by 4 bases and J by 6 bases, leaving 12 bases between them. Germline loops: CDR1 MDHEN, CDR2 SYDVKM. The CDR3 DNA reads TGTGCCAGCAGTTGGGATTTGGCCAAGACCCAGTACTTC. This encodes CASSWDLAKTQYF. Full variable domain (remainder filled in from reference TRBV28 and TRBJ2-5): DVKVTQSSRYLVKRTGEKVFLECVQDMDHENMFWYRQDPGLGLRLIYFSYDVKMKEKGDIPEGYSVSREKKERFSLILESASTNQTSMYLCASSWDLAKTQYFGPGTRLLVL.

Written as DNA, the CDR3 is TGTGCCAGCAGCGTACAACAGGGGAGAGGGAGTTCTCCCGATACGCAGTATTTT. This codes for CASSVQQGRGSSPDTQYF. The V and J genes are TRBV9 and TRBJ2-3, with TRBD1 identical over 7 bases. From germline, CDR1 is SGDLS and CDR2 YYNGEE. V lost 1 base and J lost 6; bases outside the gene matches: 17. This CDR3 is 18 amino acids long.

The V call is TRBV4-1, the J call TRBJ2-5; perhaps TRBD2 as D (5 bases). The DNA matches TRBJ2-7 better at its end, which makes the J call doubtful. Germline loops: CDR1 MGHRA, CDR2 YSYEKL. The CDR3 has 13 amino acids. CDR3 residues: CASSPQAGDEQYF. The CDR3 DNA is TGCGCCAGCAGCCCCCAGGCCGGGGACGAGCAGTACTTC.

Only a few counts were recorded for this clonotype. The chain joins TRBV20-1 to TRBJ1-1; tentatively, D is TRBD1 (5 bases). Germline V CDR1 and CDR2: DFQATT, SNEGSKA (reference sequence). The CDR3 has 14 residues. Trimming pared 5 bases from V and 5 bases from J, leaving 18 bases between. The CDR3, as DNA: TGCAGTGCTGAACCTCAGGGCCCGGGGACTGAAGCTTTCTTT. The encoded protein is CSAEPQGPGTEAFF.

The rearrangement links TRBV28 to TRBJ1-4; 7 bases agree with TRBD1. The CDR3 spans 14 residues. The germline gives CDR1 MDHEN, CDR2 SYDVKM. V shed 4 bases and J 8 bases; nucleotides not matched to a gene: 7. This CDR3 reads CASSSTGLGEKLFF. The CDR3 bases are TGTGCCAGCAGTTCGACAGGGTTGGGAGAAAAACTGTTTTTT.

The gene calls are TRBV6-5 and TRBJ2-5; D call uncertain. V was clipped by 7 bases and J by 0 bases, with 12 bases between them. Germline assignment: CDR1 MNHEY and CDR2 SVGAGI. CDR3 length: 14 amino acids. The CDR3 nucleotides read TGTGCCAGCATCGGTCCAGCGCACCAAGAGACCCAGTACTTC. Amino acid sequence: CASIGPAHQETQYF.